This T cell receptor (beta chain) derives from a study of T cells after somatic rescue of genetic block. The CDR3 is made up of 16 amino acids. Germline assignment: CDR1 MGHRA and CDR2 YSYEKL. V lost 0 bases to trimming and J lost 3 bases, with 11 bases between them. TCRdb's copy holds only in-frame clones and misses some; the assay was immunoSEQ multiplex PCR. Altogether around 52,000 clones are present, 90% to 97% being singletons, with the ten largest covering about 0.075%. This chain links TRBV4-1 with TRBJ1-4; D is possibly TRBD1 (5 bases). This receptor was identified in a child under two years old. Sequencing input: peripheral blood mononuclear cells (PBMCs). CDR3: CASSQDSRVANEKLFF. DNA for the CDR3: TGCGCCAGCAGCCAAGATTCCAGGGTTGCTAATGAAAAACTGTTTTTT.